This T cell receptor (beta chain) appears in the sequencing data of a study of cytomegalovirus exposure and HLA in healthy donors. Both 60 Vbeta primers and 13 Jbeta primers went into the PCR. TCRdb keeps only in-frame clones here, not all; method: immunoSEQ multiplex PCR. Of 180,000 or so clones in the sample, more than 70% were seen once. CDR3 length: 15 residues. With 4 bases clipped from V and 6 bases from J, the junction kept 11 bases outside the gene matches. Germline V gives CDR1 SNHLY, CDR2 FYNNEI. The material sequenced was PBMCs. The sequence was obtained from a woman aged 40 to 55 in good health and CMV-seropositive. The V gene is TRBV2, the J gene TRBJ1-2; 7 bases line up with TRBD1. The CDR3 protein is CASSALRGTGDGYTF. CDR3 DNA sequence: TGTGCCAGCAGTGCCCTCCGGGGAACAGGGGATGGCTACACCTTC. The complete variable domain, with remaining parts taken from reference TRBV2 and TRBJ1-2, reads EPEVTQTPSHQVTQMGQEVILRCVPISNHLYFYWYRQILGQKVEFLVSFYNNEISEKSEIFDDQFSVERPDGSNFTLKIRSTKLEDSAMYFCASSALRGTGDGYTFGSGTRLTVV.